The clone carrying this T cell receptor beta chain has just one count. Its target is unknown. This specimen belongs to a study of post-analysis software for immune sequencing data. In the study overall: Secondary progressive, relapsing-remitting and progressive-relapsing multiple sclerosis were among the included disease courses.

The CDR3 consists of 16 residues. Germline trimming cut 4 bases from V and 0 bases from J; bases unmatched to any gene: 6. Per the germline V gene, CDR1 is SNHLY and CDR2 is FYNNEI. Tagging with unique molecular identifiers was a feature of the TCR beta cDNA libraries. Approximately 0.5 million cDNA molecules were recovered from an input of about 0.9 to 10 million T cells. TCRdb reprocessed the PCR reads with MiXCR, giving one entry per CDR3 protein. The sample carries 700,000 to 800,000 distinct CDR3 sequences, 25% to 30% recorded once. Broader study findings: Samples made in the same batch grouped tightly together by F measure. Controls' normalized Chao1 diversity significantly exceeded that of multiple sclerosis patients. Relative to controls, patients had 4 or 5 TRBV segments at higher frequency, with TRBV5-6, TRBV5-1 and TRBV20-1 among these.

This receptor was taken from a girl aged 5 to 17 with multiple sclerosis. Input material: blood. The J gene is TRBJ2-5, the V gene TRBV2; 9 bases line up with TRBD2. In nucleotides, the CDR3 is TGTGCCAGCAGTGTGTCGACTAGCGGATACCAAGAGACCCAGTACTTC. This sequence encodes CASSVSTSGYQETQYF.